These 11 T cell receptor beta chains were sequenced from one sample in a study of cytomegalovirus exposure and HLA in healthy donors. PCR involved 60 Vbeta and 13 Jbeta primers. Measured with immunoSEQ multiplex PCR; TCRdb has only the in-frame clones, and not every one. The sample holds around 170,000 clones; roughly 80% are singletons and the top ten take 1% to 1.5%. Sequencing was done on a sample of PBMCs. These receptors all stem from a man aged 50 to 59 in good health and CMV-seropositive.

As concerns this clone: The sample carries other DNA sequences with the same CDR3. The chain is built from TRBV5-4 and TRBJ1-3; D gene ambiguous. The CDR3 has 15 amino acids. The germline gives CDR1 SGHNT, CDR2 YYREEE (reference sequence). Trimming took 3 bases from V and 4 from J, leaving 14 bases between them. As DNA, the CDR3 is TGTGCCAGCAGCTCCGGTCGCGATTCCGGAAACACCATATATTTT. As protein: CASSSGRDSGNTIYF.

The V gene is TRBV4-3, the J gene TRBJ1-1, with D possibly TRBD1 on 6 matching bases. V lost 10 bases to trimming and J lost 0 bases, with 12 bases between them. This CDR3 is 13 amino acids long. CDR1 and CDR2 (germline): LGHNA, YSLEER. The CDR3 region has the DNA TGCGCCACCAGGGACAACTTGAACACTGAAGCTTTCTTT. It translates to CATRDNLNTEAFF.

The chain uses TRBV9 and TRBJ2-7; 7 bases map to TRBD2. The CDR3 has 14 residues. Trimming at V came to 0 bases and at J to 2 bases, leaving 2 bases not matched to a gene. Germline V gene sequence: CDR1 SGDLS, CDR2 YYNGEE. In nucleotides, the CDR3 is TGTGCCAGCAGCGTAGCGGGGGGAACCTACGAGCAGTACTTC. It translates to CASSVAGGTYEQYF.

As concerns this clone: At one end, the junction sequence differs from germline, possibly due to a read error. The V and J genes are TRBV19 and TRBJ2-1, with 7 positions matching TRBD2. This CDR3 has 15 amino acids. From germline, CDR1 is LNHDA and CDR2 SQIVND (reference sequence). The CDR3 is CASSMTTSSWDEQFF. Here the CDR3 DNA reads TGTGCCAGCAGTATGACGACTAGCTCATGGGATGAGCAGTTCTTC.

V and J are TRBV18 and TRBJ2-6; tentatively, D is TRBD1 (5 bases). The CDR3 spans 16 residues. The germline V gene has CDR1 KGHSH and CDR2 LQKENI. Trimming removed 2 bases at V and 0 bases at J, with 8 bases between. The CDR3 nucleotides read TGTGCCAGCTCACCAGGGGCCAACTCTGGGGCCAACGTCCTGACTTTC. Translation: CASSPGANSGANVLTF.

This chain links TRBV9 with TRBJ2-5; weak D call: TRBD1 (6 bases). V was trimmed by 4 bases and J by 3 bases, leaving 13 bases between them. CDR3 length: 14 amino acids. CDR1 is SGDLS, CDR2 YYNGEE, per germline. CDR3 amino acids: CASSLDSSKETQYF. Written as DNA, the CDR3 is TGTGCCAGCAGCCTGGACAGTAGTAAAGAGACCCAGTACTTC.

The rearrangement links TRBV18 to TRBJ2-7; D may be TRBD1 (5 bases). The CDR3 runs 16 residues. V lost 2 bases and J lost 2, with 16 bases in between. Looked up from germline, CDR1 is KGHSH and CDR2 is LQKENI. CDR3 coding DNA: TGTGCCAGCTCACCAGTCCAAACTGCAGGGACCTACGAGCAGTACTTC. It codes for CASSPVQTAGTYEQYF.

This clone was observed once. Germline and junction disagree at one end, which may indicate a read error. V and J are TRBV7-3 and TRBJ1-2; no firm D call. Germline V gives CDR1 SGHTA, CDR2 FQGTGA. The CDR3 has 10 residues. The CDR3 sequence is CSSSAGGYTF. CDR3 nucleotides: TGTTCCAGCAGCGCGGGTGGCTACACCTTC.

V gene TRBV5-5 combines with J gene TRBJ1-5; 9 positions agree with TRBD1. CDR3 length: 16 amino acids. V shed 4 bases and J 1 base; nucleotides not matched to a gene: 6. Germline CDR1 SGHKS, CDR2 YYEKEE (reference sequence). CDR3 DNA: TGTGCCAGCAGCCCTACAGGGGGCTGGAGCAATCAGCCCCAGCATTTT. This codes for CASSPTGGWSNQPQHF.

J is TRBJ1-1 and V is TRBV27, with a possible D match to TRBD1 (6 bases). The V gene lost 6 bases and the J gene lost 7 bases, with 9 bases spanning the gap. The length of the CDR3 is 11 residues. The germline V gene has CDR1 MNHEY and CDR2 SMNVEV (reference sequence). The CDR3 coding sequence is TGTGCCAGCAGCCGGGACAATGAAGCTTTCTTT. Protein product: CASSRDNEAFF.

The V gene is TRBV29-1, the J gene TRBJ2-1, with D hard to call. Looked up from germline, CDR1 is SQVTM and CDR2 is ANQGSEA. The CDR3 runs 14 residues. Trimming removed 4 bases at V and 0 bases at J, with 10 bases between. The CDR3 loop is CSVGEASSYNEQFF. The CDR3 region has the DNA TGCAGCGTTGGAGAGGCAAGCTCCTACAATGAGCAGTTCTTC.